This T cell receptor beta chain was documented in a study of cytomegalovirus exposure and HLA in healthy donors. The germline V gene has CDR1 KGHSY and CDR2 FQNENV. The V end lost 4 bases, the J end lost 0 bases, and 7 bases lay between the germline ends. The CDR3 extends over 13 amino acids. Study-level results: HLA alleles were associated with 16,000 or so TCR beta sequences in a later analysis at 0.05 false discovery rate. Later analysis associated a missense DCLRE1C variant with TCR beta V- and J-gene trimming.

Concerning this clone itself: As yet, its antigen is unknown.

PCR was performed using 60 Vbeta and 13 Jbeta primers. Generated by immunoSEQ multiplex PCR, the TCRdb table keeps only in-frame clones and is missing some. In the table there are some 150,000 clones, 70% to 80% of which are singletons. The sequence was obtained from a man aged 18 to 29 in good health and CMV-seronegative. The rearrangement links TRBV16 to TRBJ2-7; D gene uncertain. Sequenced: PBMCs. CDR3 coding DNA: TGTGCCAGCAGCCCAGATCGCTCCTACGAGCAGTACTTC. Protein sequence: CASSPDRSYEQYF.